This TCR beta chain was profiled in a study of T-cell reconstitution after alpha-beta-depleted transplantation in children (dated by TCRdb to about 2016). About the full investigation: T-cell immune reconstitution after TCRalphabeta/CD19-depleted allogeneic hematopoietic cell transplantation in children was quantitatively tracked in the study by means of TCR repertoire profiling.

Preparation of the library involved PCR. The run used an Illumina HiSeq 2500. To normalize quantification of the TCRbeta repertoire, the TCR libraries were built with molecular barcoding that relied on unique molecular identifiers. The public sequencing data were trimmed at Q25 with fastp and processed into clonotypes with MiXCR by TCRdb, which kept only in-frame beta chains. One record per CDR3 amino acid sequence lists the most common genes and DNA. Recorded for this sample are fewer than 550,000 distinct CDR3 sequences; 11% of them occurred a single time. The ten largest clones represent about 15% of the sample. This clonotype appeared a few times. Its specific antigen is unknown. It has no much larger one-base neighbor in the sample; base qualities were not kept. General conclusions and limits of the study: In some patients, the high TCRbeta diversity seen at day 60 was put down to recipient T cells and intrathymic progenitors that had survived conditioning. About two months after transplant, the apparently early recovery of alphabetaT-cell counts reportedly depended on just several hundred clones that had expanded rapidly and came from non-depleted graft cells. Hyperexpanded clone frequencies declined over subsequent months; after one year, T-cell counts and TCRbeta diversity were mostly attributed to newly produced T cells.

From the cysteine up to the phenylalanine, the CDR3 has a length of 17 residues. CDR3 DNA only is kept here, 51 bases in frame from base 1. For this chain, trimming is 6 bases at the V end and 12 bases at the J end, and the number of junction bases without a gene match is 18. CDR1 SEHNR and CDR2 FQNEAQ are derived from the germline V gene (reference sequence). The intended sense of this specimen's treatment or condition label: allogeneic hematopoietic cell transplantation with graft depleted of TCRalphabeta T cells and CD19 B cells. The children who served as transplant recipients had been given grafts of TCRalphabeta/CD19-depleted allogeneic hematopoietic cells.

Here the sequenced sample was PBMCs, mostly from graft donor cells, taken 180 days after TCRalphabeta/CD19-depleted stem cell transplant. The receptor was isolated from a female patient between 2 and 15 years old who had a stem cell transplant for aplastic anemia, so the T cells may come from the graft donor. The rearranged chain carries TRBV7-9 and TRBJ2-6, and TRBD1 matches 9 of the central bases. The CDR3 amino acid sequence is: CASRSLRIGTGWSVLTF. Here is the DNA: TGTGCCAGCAGGTCTCTCCGCATCGGGACAGGGTGGAGCGTCCTGACTTTC. This CDR3, with the reference TRBV7-9 and TRBJ2-6 proteins standing in past its ends, gives the full variable domain DTGVSQNPRHKITKRGQNVTFRCDPISEHNRLYWYRQTLGQGPEFLTYFQNEAQLEKSRLLSDRFSAERPKGSFSTLEIQRTEQGDSAMYLCASRSLRIGTGWSVLTFGAGSRLTVL.